This T cell receptor (beta chain) was retrieved from a study of blood T cell repertoires in COVID-19. This CDR3 has 14 amino acids. Germline V gene sequence: CDR1 MNHNS, CDR2 SASEGT. With 3 bases removed from V and 9 bases from J, the gap between germline ends came to 12 bases. This clone has at least ten counts. Data came from immunoSEQ multiplex PCR; TCRdb stores just in-frame clones and leaves some out. The table records 200,000 to 250,000 clones, 82% of them present only once. The sample comprised peripheral blood. The rearrangement joins TRBV6-1 to TRBJ1-6; no definite D call. This receptor was taken from a woman older than 75 with acute or convalescent COVID-19. CDR3 amino acids: CASSDRWIGSPLHF. Written as DNA, the CDR3 is TGTGCCAGCAGTGACAGGTGGATAGGTTCACCCCTCCACTTT.